There are a few counts of the clone carrying this T cell receptor (beta chain). The antigen is undetermined. The data derive from a study of T-cell memory formation after mild COVID-19. Each CDR3 protein is one row after TCRdb ran MiXCR on the 5' RACE reads. Among hundreds of thousands of distinct CDR3 sequences listed, 20% to 25% were seen once. Study-wide findings and caveats: Contracting clones from day 15 to 85 showed balanced CD4/CD8; later expanders favored CD4+.

The germline CDR1 and CDR2 sequences are SGHRS and YFSETQ. The CDR3 consists of 15 residues. Trimming removed 4 bases from V and 1 base from J; junction bases left unmatched: 7. The V call is TRBV5-1, the J call TRBJ1-1; 7 bases fit TRBD1. The sequencing sample was made of PBMCs or a T cell subset sorted from them (not recorded which). The TCR sequence derives from an adult woman who had mild COVID-19 (a few samples of this study predate the infection). Cell type and time point are not known. This CDR3 reads CASSVGQVSNTEAFF. In nucleotides, the CDR3 is TGCGCCAGCAGCGTAGGACAGGTTTCGAACACTGAAGCTTTCTTT.